This T cell receptor beta chain emerged from a study of cytomegalovirus exposure and HLA in healthy donors. Study-wide results and caveats: Cytomegalovirus status was reportedly diagnosed by the classifier with high sensitivity and specificity.

In germline, CDR1 is SGHDT, CDR2 YYEEEE. This CDR3 is built from 14 residues. Trimming removed 4 bases from V and 4 bases from J; junction bases left unmatched: 7. The table came from immunoSEQ multiplex PCR; TCRdb's copy has only in-frame clones and leaves some out. The sample contains about 240,000 clones, approximately 84% of which appear only once. This clone has a single count. No antigen is known for it. The V gene is TRBV5-6, the J gene TRBJ2-7, with 8 positions matching TRBD1. The receptor was derived from a woman in her 30s in good health and CMV-seropositive. Sequencing was performed on PBMCs. The CDR3 DNA reads as TGTGCCAGCAGCAGGACAGGGTCGGAATACGAGCAGTACTTC. Protein product: CASSRTGSEYEQYF.